This entry lists 7 T cell receptor beta chains sequenced from one sample in a study of OX40 agonist ivuxolimab in advanced cancers. Method: immunoSEQ multiplex PCR; TCRdb's copy keeps in-frame clones and lacks some. The top ten hold just under 0.8% of the sample, which has approximately 100,000 clones, about 87% seen once. The sequencing here drew on CD4+ or CD8+ T cells sorted from blood, taken in a trial of the OX40 agonist ivuxolimab. These TCRs come from an adult with an advanced solid tumor such as melanoma, head and neck, liver or kidney cancer.

The chain has TRBV9 and TRBJ2-7, with D hard to call. The CDR3 runs 16 residues. V lost 1 base to trimming and J lost 3 bases, with 17 bases between them. Germline CDR1 reads SGDLS; CDR2 reads YYNGEE. In DNA, the CDR3 is TGTGCCAGCAGCGTATCCCCGGACCCTGGTCTCTACGAGCAGTACTTC. It encodes CASSVSPDPGLYEQYF.

The gene calls are TRBV7-7 and TRBJ2-2; possible D gene TRBD2, 6 bases. The length of the CDR3 is 13 residues. Trimming removed 3 bases from V and 4 bases from J, with 6 bases in between. From germline, CDR1 is SSHAT and CDR2 FNYEAQ (reference sequence). The CDR3 DNA follows: TGTGCCAGCAGCTTTAGCGGCACCGGGGAGCTGTTTTTT. It codes for CASSFSGTGELFF.

The V and J genes are TRBV30 and TRBJ2-7; unclear D gene. CDR1 GTSNPN and CDR2 SVGIG come from the germline V gene (reference sequence). This CDR3 spans 11 amino acids. The V and J ends lost 3 bases and 7 bases respectively, with 10 bases between them. In nucleotides, the CDR3 is TGTGCCTGGAGCGCCTATAATGAGCAGTACTTC. Its protein product is CAWSAYNEQYF.

The CDR3 is CASSLVGQYEQYF. Here the CDR3 DNA reads TGCGCCAGCAGCTTGGTAGGGCAGTACGAGCAGTACTTC. The chain combines TRBV5-1 with TRBJ2-7; no clear D gene. V lost 0 bases to trimming and J lost 4 bases, with 8 bases between them. From germline, CDR1 is SGHRS and CDR2 YFSETQ. The CDR3 covers 13 residues.

In DNA form, the CDR3 reads TGTGCCAGCAGCTTAGGAGGGGGCTCTTACAATGAGCAGTTCTTC. This sequence encodes CASSLGGGSYNEQFF. The J gene is TRBJ2-1, the V gene TRBV5-6; possible D gene TRBD1, 7 bases. The V gene's germline CDR1 is SGHDT and CDR2 YYEEEE. V was clipped by 2 bases and J by 4 bases, with 13 bases between them. The CDR3 covers 15 residues. The full variable domain, its missing parts supplied by reference TRBV5-6 and TRBJ2-1, is DAGVTQSPTHLIKTRGQQVTLRCSPKSGHDTVSWYQQALGQGPQFIFQYYEEEERQRGNFPDRFSGHQFPNYSSELNVNALLLGDSALYLCASSLGGGSYNEQFFGPGTRLTVL.

The chain uses TRBV5-4 and TRBJ2-7; D may be TRBD2 (6 bases). Germline CDR1 and CDR2: SGHNT and YYREEE (reference sequence). The CDR3 runs 12 residues. Trimming left V 3 bases short and J 2 bases short, with 6 bases between. Here the CDR3 DNA reads TGTGCCAGCAGCTGGGGGGCCTACGAGCAGTACTTC. Encoded protein: CASSWGAYEQYF.

V usage is TRBV7-2 and J usage is TRBJ2-7, with TRBD1 matching over 7 bases. Trimming took 4 bases from V and 1 from J; bases not matched to a gene: 13. This CDR3 region has 17 residues. CDR1 and CDR2 (germline): SGHTA, FQGNSA. The CDR3 DNA is TGTGCCAGCAGCTCCCGGACAGGTGAAACCCCTTCCTACGAGCAGTACTTC. Its protein product is CASSSRTGETPSYEQYF.